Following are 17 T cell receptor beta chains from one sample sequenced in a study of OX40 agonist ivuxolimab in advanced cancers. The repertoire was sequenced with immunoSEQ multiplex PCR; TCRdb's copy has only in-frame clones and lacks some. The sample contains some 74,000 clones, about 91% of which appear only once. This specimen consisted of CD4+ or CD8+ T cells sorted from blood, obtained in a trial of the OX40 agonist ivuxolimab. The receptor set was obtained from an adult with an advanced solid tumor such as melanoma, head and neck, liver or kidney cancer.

CDR3 loop: CASSVLDGRGAGTEAFF. CDR3 coding DNA: TGTGCCAGCAGTGTGCTGGATGGACGCGGCGCGGGGACTGAAGCTTTCTTT. This chain uses TRBV6-1 with TRBJ1-1; D unresolved. The CDR3 runs to 17 residues. Germline V gene lookup returns CDR1 MNHNS and CDR2 SASEGT. V lost 4 bases to trimming and J lost 5 bases, with 23 bases between them.

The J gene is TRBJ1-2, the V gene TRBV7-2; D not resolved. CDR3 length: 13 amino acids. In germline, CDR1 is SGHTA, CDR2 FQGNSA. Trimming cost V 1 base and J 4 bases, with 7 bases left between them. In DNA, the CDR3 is TGTGCCAGCAGCTTAGACGCACTCTATGGCTACACCTTC. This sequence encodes CASSLDALYGYTF.

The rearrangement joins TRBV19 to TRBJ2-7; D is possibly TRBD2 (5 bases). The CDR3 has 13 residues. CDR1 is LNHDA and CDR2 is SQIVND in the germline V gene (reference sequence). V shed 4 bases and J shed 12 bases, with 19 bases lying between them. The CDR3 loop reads CASSNGPEGDGYF. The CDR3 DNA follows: TGTGCCAGTAGTAACGGACCCGAGGGCGACGGGTACTTC.

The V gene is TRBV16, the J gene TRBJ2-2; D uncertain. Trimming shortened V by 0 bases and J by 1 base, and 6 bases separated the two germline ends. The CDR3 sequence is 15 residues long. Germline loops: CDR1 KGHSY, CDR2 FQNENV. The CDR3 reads CASSQSNRNTGELFF. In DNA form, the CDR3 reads TGTGCCAGCAGCCAATCAAATAGGAACACCGGGGAGCTGTTTTTT.

CDR3 residues: CATASTGSSYEQYF. The DNA for the CDR3 is TGTGCCACCGCTTCGACAGGGAGCTCCTACGAGCAGTACTTC. This sequence joins TRBV6-5 and TRBJ2-7; 7 bases map to TRBD1. J was trimmed by 0 bases and V by 10 bases; bases with no gene match: 9. The CDR3 runs to 14 residues. The germline V gene has CDR1 MNHEY and CDR2 SVGAGI.

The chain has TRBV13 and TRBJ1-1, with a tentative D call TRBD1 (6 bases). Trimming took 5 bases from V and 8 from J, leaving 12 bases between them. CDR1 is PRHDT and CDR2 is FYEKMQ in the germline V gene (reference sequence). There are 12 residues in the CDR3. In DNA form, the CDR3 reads TGTGCCAGCAGCAACACAAGGGGGGAAGCTTTCTTT. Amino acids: CASSNTRGEAFF.

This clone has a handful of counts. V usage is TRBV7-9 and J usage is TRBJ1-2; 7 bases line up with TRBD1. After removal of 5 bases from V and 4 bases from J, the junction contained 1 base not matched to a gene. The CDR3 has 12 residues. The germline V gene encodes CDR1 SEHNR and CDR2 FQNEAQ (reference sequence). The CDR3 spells CASSGQAYGYTF. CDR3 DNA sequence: TGTGCCAGCAGCGGACAGGCCTATGGCTACACCTTC.

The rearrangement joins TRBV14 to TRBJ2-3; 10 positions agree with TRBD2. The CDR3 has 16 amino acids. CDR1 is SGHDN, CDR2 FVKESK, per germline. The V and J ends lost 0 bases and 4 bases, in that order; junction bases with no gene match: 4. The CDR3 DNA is TGTGCCAGCAGCCAAGAACGGCTAGCGGGGGCAGATACGCAGTATTTT. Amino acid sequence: CASSQERLAGADTQYF. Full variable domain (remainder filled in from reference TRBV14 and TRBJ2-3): EAGVTQFPSHSVIEKGQTVTLRCDPISGHDNLYWYRRVMGKEIKFLLHFVKESKQDESGMPNNRFLAERTGGTYSTLKVQPAELEDSGVYFCASSQERLAGADTQYFGPGTRLTVL.

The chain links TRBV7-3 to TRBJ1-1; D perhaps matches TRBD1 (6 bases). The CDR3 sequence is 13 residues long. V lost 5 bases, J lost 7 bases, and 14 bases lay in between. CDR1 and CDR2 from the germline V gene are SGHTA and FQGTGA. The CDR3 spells CASSGNRDLEAFF. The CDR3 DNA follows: TGTGCCAGCAGCGGCAACAGGGACCTTGAAGCTTTCTTT.

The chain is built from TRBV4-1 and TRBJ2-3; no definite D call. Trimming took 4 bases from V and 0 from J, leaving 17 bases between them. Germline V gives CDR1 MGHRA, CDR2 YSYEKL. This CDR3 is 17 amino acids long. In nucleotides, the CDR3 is TGCGCCAGCAGCCCCTCTTTTTTGACCACTAGCACAGATACGCAGTATTTT. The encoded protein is CASSPSFLTTSTDTQYF.

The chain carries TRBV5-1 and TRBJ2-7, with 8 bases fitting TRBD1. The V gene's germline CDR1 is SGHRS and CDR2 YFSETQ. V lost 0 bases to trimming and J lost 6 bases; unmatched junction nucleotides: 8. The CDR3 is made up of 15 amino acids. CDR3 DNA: TGCGCCAGCAGCTTGGGACGGACAGGGCAAGCCGAGCAGTACTTC. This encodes CASSLGRTGQAEQYF.

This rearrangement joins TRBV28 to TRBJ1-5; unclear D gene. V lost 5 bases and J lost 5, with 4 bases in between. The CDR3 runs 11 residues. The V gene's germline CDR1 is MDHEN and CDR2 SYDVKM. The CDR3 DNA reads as TGTGCCAGCAGTCCGGATCAGCCCCAGCATTTT. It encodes CASSPDQPQHF.

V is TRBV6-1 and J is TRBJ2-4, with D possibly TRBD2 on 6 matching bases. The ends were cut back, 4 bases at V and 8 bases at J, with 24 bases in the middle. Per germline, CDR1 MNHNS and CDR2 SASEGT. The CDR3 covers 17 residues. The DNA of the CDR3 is TGTGCCAGCAGTGTGGGGGGATGGGTCAGGGTGACGGACATTCAGTACTTC. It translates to CASSVGGWVRVTDIQYF.

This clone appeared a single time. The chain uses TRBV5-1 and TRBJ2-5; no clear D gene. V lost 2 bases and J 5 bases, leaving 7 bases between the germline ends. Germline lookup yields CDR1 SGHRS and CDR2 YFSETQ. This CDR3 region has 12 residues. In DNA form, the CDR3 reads TGCGCCAGCAGCTTTCCCTCGGAGACCCAGTACTTC. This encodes CASSFPSETQYF.

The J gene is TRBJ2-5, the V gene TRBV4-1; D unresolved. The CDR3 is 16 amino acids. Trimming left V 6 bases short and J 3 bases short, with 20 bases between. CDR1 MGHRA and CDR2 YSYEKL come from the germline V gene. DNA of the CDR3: TGCGCCAGCAGGGCATCTCCGGCAGGCCGCGAAGAGACCCAGTACTTC. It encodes CASRASPAGREETQYF.

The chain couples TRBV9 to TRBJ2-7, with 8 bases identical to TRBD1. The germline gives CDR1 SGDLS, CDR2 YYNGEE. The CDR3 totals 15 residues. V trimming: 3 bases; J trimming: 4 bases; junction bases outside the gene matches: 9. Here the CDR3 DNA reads TGTGCCAGCAGCGCCGGACAGGGTATAGTTTACGAGCAGTACTTC. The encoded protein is CASSAGQGIVYEQYF.

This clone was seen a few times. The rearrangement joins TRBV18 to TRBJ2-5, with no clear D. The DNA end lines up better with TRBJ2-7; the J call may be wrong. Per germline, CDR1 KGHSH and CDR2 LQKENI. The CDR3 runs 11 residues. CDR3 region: CASSPAYEQYF. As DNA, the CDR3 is TGTGCCAGCTCACCAGCCTACGAGCAGTACTTC.